These T cell receptor beta chains were read from a single sample in a study of cytomegalovirus exposure and HLA in healthy donors. Generated by immunoSEQ multiplex PCR, the TCRdb table keeps only in-frame clones and is missing some. Here the sample spans 200,000 to 250,000 clones, approximately 81% being singletons. The sample was PBMCs. All receptors derive from a woman aged 55 to 70 in good health and CMV-seropositive. Each CDR3 is given without its conserved first and last residue. Fields, in order: V gene, J gene, CDR3 protein.

TRBV7-2,TRBJ2-5,ASSWGQGDQETQY
TRBV15,TRBJ2-1,ATSRDVDRSGNEQF
TRBV28,TRBJ2-5,ASSLGSQETQY
TRBV2,TRBJ1-3,ASSDPRTGSGNTIY
TRBV28,TRBJ1-1,ASSLFGGKGF
TRBV5-4,TRBJ2-3,ASSLVLARVADTQY
TRBV19,TRBJ2-1,ASSETGRSNEQF
TRBV7-9,TRBJ2-7,ASSLGWGDYEQY
TRBV5-5,TRBJ2-2,ASSPGLAGVFGELF
TRBV18,.,ASSPNYEQY
TRBV12-5,TRBJ2-7,ASGLVLGGISSYEQY
TRBV7-7,TRBJ2-1,ASSLGTSNEQF
TRBV28,TRBJ2-5,ASSLGAGKAETQY
TRBV27,TRBJ1-1,ASSSRGLGLGTEAF
TRBV5-1,TRBJ2-1,ASSLDWTSGRREQF
TRBV5-1,TRBJ2-1,ASSLSGYGSSYNEQF
TRBV5-1,TRBJ2-1,ASSSGQVGNEQF
TRBV27,TRBJ2-1,ASSLHRGGSYNEQF
TRBV5-1,TRBJ1-1,ASSLDSVNTEAF
TRBV28,TRBJ2-7,ASSLAGARYEQY
TRBV5-1,TRBJ1-2,ASNWGWTVPNYGYT
TRBV27,TRBJ2-3,ASRWTRSYSDTQY
TRBV12-5,TRBJ2-1,ASGLDRANEQF
TRBV29-1,TRBJ2-7,SVEPSQTGEQY
TRBV28,TRBJ2-5,ASSLDSQETQY
TRBV5-1,TRBJ2-3,ASSLARTGRLDTQY
TRBV18,TRBJ1-2,ASSPRVQDGYT
TRBV6-1,TRBJ1-1,ASSAYRGLNTEAF
TRBV19,TRBJ2-7,ASSSLEGTNYEQY
TRBV6-1,TRBJ2-1,ASTDRAPLYNEQF
TRBV6-1,TRBJ1-1,ASSAPSPTTEAF
TRBV29-1,TRBJ1-4,SVQGLQGSNEKLF
TRBV9,TRBJ2-7,ASSVDPGTGPYEQY
TRBV19,TRBJ1-2,ASTPGTGVNYGYT
TRBV27,TRBJ1-4,ASSYRGGEKLF
TRBV19,TRBJ1-5,ASSISGQGWGNQPQH
TRBV15,TRBJ1-4,ATSKLEGAEKLF
TRBV4-2,TRBJ2-6,ASSQEGEGKGANVLT
TRBV15,TRBJ2-7,ATSRVRSSYEQY
TRBV10-1,TRBJ2-7,ASSESGTYEQY
TRBV27,TRBJ2-7,ASSSHASGRGYEQY
TRBV6-1,TRBJ1-1,ASNPSPRQNTEAF
TRBV29-1,TRBJ1-2,SADGESSYGYT
TRBV7-9,TRBJ1-2,ASSLEGAVGYT
TRBV5-1,TRBJ2-7,AITGTGVEQY
TRBV6-5,TRBJ1-1,ASTPPGRANTEAF
TRBV13,TRBJ1-1,ASSFWASNTEAF
TRBV19,TRBJ2-3,ASSTPLAGGSTDTQY
TRBV19,TRBJ2-2,ASSPGTSNTGELF
TRBV19,TRBJ2-7,ASSIFDRGSYEQY
TRBV10-3,TRBJ2-3,AISEAANTQY
TRBV19,TRBJ1-6,ASSPSRNRVDSPLH
TRBV15,TRBJ2-3,ATGASGTDTQY